These 13 T cell receptor beta chains came from one sample sequenced in a study of blood T cell repertoires in COVID-19. Here immunoSEQ multiplex PCR was the method, and the copy in TCRdb shows in-frame clones only, minus some. The table lists 110,000 to 150,000 clones, 82% of them singletons. Source material: peripheral blood. The receptor set was obtained from a woman of 80 years or more with acute or convalescent COVID-19.

This clone has only a few counts. The chain uses TRBV19 and TRBJ1-4; D is perhaps TRBD1 (5 bases). Germline CDR1 reads LNHDA; CDR2 reads SQIVND (reference sequence). This CDR3 region has 14 residues. Trimming left V 8 bases short and J 5 bases short, with 15 bases between. The CDR3 nucleotides read TGTGCCAGTGGGGCGAGACAGCAAAATGAAAAACTGTTTTTT. Translated, it gives CASGARQQNEKLFF.

The chain uses TRBV7-2 and TRBJ2-2; no clear D. V was clipped by 4 bases and J by 4 bases, with 7 bases between them. CDR3 length equals 13 residues. Germline CDR1 is SGHTA and CDR2 is FQGNSA. The CDR3 DNA is TGTGCCAGCAGCTCAAGACTCACCGGGGAGCTGTTTTTT. Translation gives CASSSRLTGELFF.

The rearrangement links TRBV18 to TRBJ1-2; possibly TRBD1 for D (6 bases). The CDR3 extends over 12 amino acids. V was shortened by 8 bases and J by 4 bases, with 11 bases between the two germline ends. CDR1 and CDR2 (germline): KGHSH, LQKENI. The CDR3 nucleotides are TGTGCCAGCGCTCGGGACATCTATGGCTACACCTTC. Translated: CASARDIYGYTF.

V is TRBV28 and J is TRBJ2-3, with unresolved D. V was pared by 5 bases and J by 3 bases, with 15 bases between. CDR1 is MDHEN, CDR2 SYDVKM, per germline. The CDR3 contains 15 residues. DNA for the CDR3: TGTGCCAGCAGTCCCCTGGTGTTTCGGACAGATACGCAGTATTTT. This codes for CASSPLVFRTDTQYF.

A few counts support this clone. J is TRBJ2-7 and V is TRBV7-9; no definite D call. The CDR3 sequence is 12 residues long. Per the germline V gene, CDR1 is SEHNR and CDR2 is FQNEAQ (reference sequence). The germline V and J ends were trimmed by 2 bases and 3 bases, with 5 bases remaining between them. CDR3 loop: CASSLSDYEQYF. CDR3 nucleotide sequence: TGTGCCAGCAGCTTATCAGACTACGAGCAGTACTTC.

This chain joins TRBV6-4 and TRBJ2-5; D remains unclear. The length of the CDR3 is 13 residues. The germline gives CDR1 MRHNA, CDR2 SNTAGT. V was clipped by 2 bases and J by 7 bases, with 11 bases between them. In DNA, the CDR3 is TGTGCCAGCAGTGACGAGGTTTATGGGACCCAGTACTTC. It translates to CASSDEVYGTQYF.

This clone was seen more than once but under ten times. This chain joins TRBV5-6 and TRBJ2-2; 7 bases agree with TRBD1. CDR1 is SGHDT, CDR2 YYEEEE, per germline. The CDR3 is 16 residues long. The trim removed 4 bases at V and 6 bases at J, leaving 12 bases unmatched. For the CDR3, the DNA is TGTGCCAGCAGCCGAGACAGGGAGCTTACCGCCGGGGAGCTGTTTTTT. Its translation: CASSRDRELTAGELFF.

V usage is TRBV14 and J usage is TRBJ1-1, with D perhaps TRBD1 (5 bases). The CDR3 contains 16 residues. The germline V gene has CDR1 SGHDN and CDR2 FVKESK. V gave up 3 bases and J gave up 0 bases, with 14 bases separating them. The CDR3: CASSHRVGAMNTEAFF. The CDR3 region has the DNA TGTGCCAGCAGCCACCGGGTAGGGGCCATGAACACTGAAGCTTTCTTT.

The chain employs TRBV5-6 and TRBJ1-2; possibly TRBD1 for D (5 bases). Germline V gives CDR1 SGHDT, CDR2 YYEEEE. CDR3 length equals 14 residues. Trimming pared 1 base from V and 8 bases from J, leaving 15 bases between. Here the CDR3 reads CASSLNGRAYGYTF. The CDR3 DNA is TGTGCCAGCAGCTTGAATGGCAGGGCCTACGGCTACACCTTC.

This clone occurred many times. V usage is TRBV14 and J usage is TRBJ1-1, with a tentative D call TRBD1 (5 bases). The CDR3 runs to 15 residues. The V end lost 1 base, the J end lost 6 bases, and 15 bases lay between the germline ends. Germline V gene sequence: CDR1 SGHDN, CDR2 FVKESK. The CDR3 is CASSQGEYRRAEAFF. In DNA, the CDR3 is TGTGCCAGCAGCCAAGGAGAGTACAGGAGAGCTGAAGCTTTCTTT.

The chain joins TRBV2 to TRBJ2-7; tentatively, D is TRBD2 (5 bases). CDR3 length: 12 residues. Germline V gives CDR1 SNHLY, CDR2 FYNNEI. Deletions cut 3 bases from V and 2 bases from J, with 5 bases between. The CDR3 reads CASSERAYEQYF. CDR3 coding DNA: TGTGCCAGCAGTGAGCGGGCCTACGAGCAGTACTTC.

The genes are TRBV9 and TRBJ1-6, with a possible D match to TRBD1 (5 bases). The germline V gene encodes CDR1 SGDLS and CDR2 YYNGEE. This CDR3 contains 16 residues. Trimming pared 4 bases from V and 7 bases from J, leaving 18 bases between. The CDR3 reads CASSTSGGVGNSPLHF. In nucleotides, the CDR3 is TGTGCCAGCAGCACATCGGGAGGGGTTGGCAATTCACCCCTCCACTTT.

This clone has a handful of counts. The chain has TRBV11-2 and TRBJ1-1, with TRBD1 matching over 7 bases. The CDR3 sequence is 15 residues long. V trimming: 6 bases; J trimming: 4 bases; junction bases outside the gene matches: 11. The V gene's germline CDR1 is SGHAT and CDR2 FQNNGV. The CDR3 DNA is TGTGCCAGCAGTCACAACAGGGGACGGGCCACTGAAGCTTTCTTT. Its translation: CASSHNRGRATEAFF.